One sample yielded the 28 T cell receptor beta chains listed below, sequenced in a study of shared clonotypes between healthy human individuals. Generated by immunoSEQ multiplex PCR, the TCRdb table keeps only in-frame clones and is missing some. Of under 300,000 clones in the sample, 65% were seen once. The sample consisted of memory CD4+ T cells sorted from blood. As for subset: CD45RA-negative fraction. Receptors originate from a man aged 30 to 39 in good health.

This clone was counted a few times. This chain connects TRBV29-1 to TRBJ1-1, with D uncertain. The CDR3 runs to 12 residues. V lost 4 bases, J lost 5 bases, and 11 bases lay in between. Germline CDR1 is SQVTM and CDR2 is ANQGSEA. The CDR3 region is CSVVPTKTEAFF. CDR3 in DNA: TGCAGCGTTGTCCCTACGAAGACTGAAGCTTTCTTT.

The rearrangement links TRBV19 to TRBJ2-7; a possible D gene is TRBD1 (5 bases). This CDR3 has 15 residues. Germline V gene sequence: CDR1 LNHDA, CDR2 SQIVND (reference sequence). The germline V and J ends were trimmed by 5 bases and 6 bases, with 20 bases remaining between them. The CDR3 DNA is TGTGCCAGTAGTGATCAGGGCCTCTTCTTTGTCGAGCAGTACTTC. Translating it yields CASSDQGLFFVEQYF.

The gene calls are TRBV7-2 and TRBJ1-3, with 10 nucleotides matching TRBD1. CDR1 SGHTA and CDR2 FQGNSA come from the germline V gene. Trimming at V came to 1 base and at J to 0 bases, leaving 6 bases not matched to a gene. CDR3 length: 18 amino acids. The CDR3 nucleotides are TGTGCCAGCAGCTTAGGAGGGACAGGGGATATCTCTGGAAACACCATATATTTT. Amino acids: CASSLGGTGDISGNTIYF.

This clone has just a few counts. The CDR3 is CASRIQGADGYTF. Here the CDR3 DNA reads TGTGCCAGCAGGATACAGGGGGCCGATGGCTACACCTTC. The V gene is TRBV28, the J gene TRBJ1-2; 9 bases are a match to TRBD1. This CDR3 has 13 amino acids. Germline-derived CDR1 and CDR2 are MDHEN and SYDVKM. The trim removed 6 bases at V and 6 bases at J, leaving 5 bases unmatched.

The J gene is TRBJ2-7, the V gene TRBV18; the D gene could be TRBD1 or TRBD2 (5 bases each). The CDR3 covers 16 residues. Germline V CDR1 and CDR2: KGHSH, LQKENI. The V end was cut by 8 bases, the J end by 1 base, with 21 bases between. CDR3 protein: CASQSTFGTGSYEQYF. CDR3 DNA: TGTGCCAGCCAATCCACGTTCGGGACGGGATCCTACGAGCAGTACTTC. The full variable domain, in which reference TRBV18 and TRBJ2-7 provide the parts outside the CDR3, is NAGVMQNPRHLVRRRGQEARLRCSPMKGHSHVYWYRQLPEEGLKFMVYLQKENIIDESGMPKERFSAEFPKEGPSILRIQQVVRGDSAAYFCASQSTFGTGSYEQYFGPGTRLTVT.

This clone was recorded many times. This chain joins TRBV9 and TRBJ2-1; D not resolved. V dropped 5 bases and J dropped 1 base, with 10 bases sitting between them. The CDR3 contains 14 residues. Germline V gives CDR1 SGDLS, CDR2 YYNGEE. In nucleotides, the CDR3 is TGTGCCAGCAGTATAGGAGATTCCTACAATGAGCAGTTCTTC. As protein: CASSIGDSYNEQFF.

The chain links TRBV20-1 to TRBJ2-7, with 7 bases matching TRBD2. The CDR3 runs to 11 residues. Trimming at V came to 5 bases and at J to 6 bases, leaving 4 bases not matched to a gene. CDR1 is DFQATT, CDR2 SNEGSKA, per germline (reference sequence). The CDR3 region is CSAGGVGEQYF. CDR3 coding DNA: TGCAGTGCTGGGGGGGTGGGCGAGCAGTACTTC.

The rearrangement links TRBV27 to TRBJ1-2; D remains ambiguous. The V gene's germline CDR1 is MNHEY and CDR2 SMNVEV (reference sequence). V lost 0 bases and J lost 4, with 9 bases in between. The CDR3 is 14 residues long. In DNA form, the CDR3 reads TGTGCCAGCAGTTTATCGAGGGCGTCCTATGGCTACACCTTC. Residues: CASSLSRASYGYTF.

The chain combines TRBV11-2 with TRBJ1-2, with 7 bases fitting TRBD1. The V and J ends lost 5 bases and 4 bases, in that order; junction bases with no gene match: 10. The CDR3 contains 15 residues. Per germline, CDR1 SGHAT and CDR2 FQNNGV. CDR3 sequence (DNA): TGTGCCAGCAGCCTCCGACAGGGTGCCCTCTATGGCTACACCTTC. Residues: CASSLRQGALYGYTF. The full variable domain, its missing parts supplied by reference TRBV11-2 and TRBJ1-2, is EAGVAQSPRYKIIEKRQSVAFWCNPISGHATLYWYQQILGQGPKLLIQFQNNGVVDDSQLPKDRFSAERLKGVDSTLKIQPAKLEDSAVYLCASSLRQGALYGYTFGSGTRLTVV.

This chain connects TRBV5-1 to TRBJ2-3; 7 bases agree with TRBD1. The CDR3 covers 14 residues. V was clipped by 4 bases and J by 3 bases; unmatched bases: 5. Germline CDR1 is SGHRS and CDR2 is YFSETQ. CDR3 sequence reads: CASSLDRITDTQYF. The DNA for the CDR3 is TGCGCCAGCAGCCTGGACAGGATAACAGATACGCAGTATTTT.

V usage is TRBV9 and J usage is TRBJ2-3; 9 bases agree with TRBD2. Germline V lookup: CDR1 SGDLS, CDR2 YYNGEE. The CDR3 extends over 19 amino acids. After removal of 6 bases from V and 3 bases from J, the junction contained 20 bases not matched to a gene. The CDR3 coding sequence is TGTGCCAGCAATCGGGTGGGTAGCGGGAGACCCGGTGGGACAGATACGCAGTATTTT. Translated, it gives CASNRVGSGRPGGTDTQYF.

V gene TRBV6-5 combines with J gene TRBJ1-4; D may be TRBD1 (5 bases). V was shortened by 5 bases and J by 4 bases, with 11 bases between the two germline ends. Germline CDR1 MNHEY, CDR2 SVGAGI. The CDR3 runs to 14 residues. The CDR3 spells CASSDPGRNEKLFF. DNA for the CDR3: TGTGCCAGCAGTGATCCGGGACGTAATGAAAAACTGTTTTTT.

The genes are TRBV6-1 and TRBJ2-7; the match to TRBD1 covers 8 bases. Germline-derived CDR1 and CDR2 are MNHNS and SASEGT. Trimming cost V 4 bases and J 5 bases; bases outside gene matches: 4. The CDR3 contains 13 residues. The CDR3 bases are TGTGCCAGCAGTGGCAAACAGGGGGACGAGCAGTACTTC. Its protein product is CASSGKQGDEQYF.

V is TRBV7-3 and J is TRBJ1-2; perhaps TRBD1 as D (5 bases). Trimming stripped 3 bases from V and 2 bases from J, with 7 bases between. Germline values: CDR1 SGHTA, CDR2 FQGTGA. This CDR3 comprises 13 residues. The CDR3 DNA follows: TGTGCCAGCAGCTTTGACAGCAACTATGGCTACACCTTC. Protein product: CASSFDSNYGYTF. The full variable domain, with the rest looked up from reference TRBV7-3 and TRBJ1-2, is GAGVSQTPSNKVTEKGKYVELRCDPISGHTALYWYRQSLGQGPEFLIYFQGTGAADDSGLPNDRFFAVRPEGSVSTLKIQRTERGDSAVYLCASSFDSNYGYTFGSGTRLTVV.

The gene calls are TRBV10-3 and TRBJ1-5; a weak D match, TRBD1 (5 bases). Germline V gene data show CDR1 as ENHRY and CDR2 as SYGVKD. Deletions cut 3 bases from V and 3 bases from J, with 15 bases between. There are 16 residues in the CDR3. The CDR3 spells CAISEGGRGVNQPQHF. CDR3 sequence (DNA): TGTGCCATCAGTGAAGGAGGACGAGGGGTCAATCAGCCCCAGCATTTT.

The chain recombines TRBV10-3 with TRBJ2-7; no clear D. Trimming pared 1 base from V and 6 bases from J, leaving 4 bases between. This CDR3 has 11 amino acids. Germline V gives CDR1 ENHRY, CDR2 SYGVKD. CDR3 bases: TGTGCCATCAGTGAGTTGGGCGAGCAGTACTTC. Its translation: CAISELGEQYF.

Points on this clone: Other DNA sequences in the same sample also yield this CDR3. The rearrangement uses TRBV28 and TRBJ1-1; D is ambiguous. Germline loops: CDR1 MDHEN, CDR2 SYDVKM. V was pared by 2 bases and J by 0 bases, with 4 bases between. The CDR3 loop spans 13 amino acids. CDR3 nucleotides: TGTGCCAGCAGTTTAAGTCTGAACACTGAAGCTTTCTTT. This encodes CASSLSLNTEAFF.

This clone was counted only a few times. The V and J genes are TRBV18 and TRBJ2-3; D unresolved. Germline assignment: CDR1 KGHSH and CDR2 LQKENI. The V and J ends lost 5 bases and 6 bases respectively, with 9 bases between them. CDR3 length: 12 amino acids. CDR3: CASSSQRDTQYF. In DNA form, the CDR3 reads TGTGCCAGCTCATCACAACGCGATACGCAGTATTTT.

The count of this clone is one. The chain combines TRBV15 with TRBJ2-3, with D possibly TRBD1 on 6 matching bases. The CDR3 extends over 14 amino acids. Trimming left V 5 bases short and J 1 base short, with 10 bases between. Germline CDR1 LNHNV, CDR2 YYDKDF (reference sequence). Here the CDR3 reads CATSLRTGTDTQYF. The DNA of the CDR3 is TGTGCCACCAGCCTACGGACAGGCACAGATACGCAGTATTTT.

This chain joins TRBV29-1 and TRBJ2-7, with TRBD2 matching 15 bases. Germline V gene lookup returns CDR1 SQVTM and CDR2 ANQGSEA. The CDR3 length is 17 residues. J was trimmed by 2 bases and V by 1 base; bases with no gene match: 6. The CDR3 DNA sequence: TGCAGCGTTGAAGGGGGACTAGCGGGAGGTGATACCTACGAGCAGTACTTC. This sequence encodes CSVEGGLAGGDTYEQYF.

The chain links TRBV25-1 to TRBJ2-1, with TRBD2 identical over 16 bases. J gave up 9 bases and V 4 bases, and 6 bases lay outside the gene matches. The CDR3 runs 16 residues. Germline assignment: CDR1 MGHDK and CDR2 SYGVNS. This chain's CDR3 is CASSGTGTSGRGEQFF. The CDR3 region has the DNA TGTGCCAGCAGTGGAACCGGGACTAGCGGGAGGGGTGAGCAGTTCTTC.

Concerning this clone itself: A single base is all that separates this from a far larger clone, so a read error is likely. The V call is TRBV29-1, the J call TRBJ2-1; 9 bases agree with TRBD2. The CDR3 sequence is 11 residues long. Germline values: CDR1 SQVTM, CDR2 ANQGSEA. CDR3: CNGTSSDEQFF. The CDR3 nucleotides are TGCAACGGGACTAGCTCGGATGAGCAGTTCTTC.

The J gene is TRBJ1-1, the V gene TRBV7-3, with TRBD1 matching over 8 bases. The ends lost 6 bases at V and 4 bases at J; junction bases unmatched: 4. Germline V gene lookup returns CDR1 SGHTA and CDR2 FQGTGA. CDR3 length: 13 amino acids. CDR3 coding DNA: TGTGCCAGCAGTCAGGGGGCCCGCACTGAAGCTTTCTTT. It specifies CASSQGARTEAFF.

The J gene is TRBJ1-2, the V gene TRBV28, with 8 bases identical to TRBD1. Germline CDR1 and CDR2: MDHEN and SYDVKM. This CDR3 region has 16 residues. V gave up 1 base and J gave up 6 bases; unmatched junction bases: 10. Here the CDR3 reads CASSLSPGQGVNGYTF. The CDR3 nucleotides are TGTGCCAGCAGTTTATCTCCCGGACAGGGAGTCAATGGCTACACCTTC.

This clone was detected ten times or more. This chain links TRBV27 with TRBJ1-2; possibly TRBD1 for D (5 bases). Looked up from germline, CDR1 is MNHEY and CDR2 is SMNVEV (reference sequence). Trimming removed 9 bases from V and 3 bases from J, with 20 bases in between. The CDR3 contains 15 residues. The CDR3 region is CASGASTIRDYGYTF. The CDR3 DNA reads as TGTGCCAGTGGGGCGTCTACAATCCGGGACTATGGCTACACCTTC.

This clone was observed a few times. The chain couples TRBV25-1 to TRBJ2-4, with D maybe TRBD2 (6 bases). The V gene's germline CDR1 is MGHDK and CDR2 SYGVNS. Trimming pared 10 bases from V and 1 base from J, leaving 17 bases between. CDR3 length: 15 residues. CDR3: CATARDWGAKNIQYF. For the CDR3, the DNA is TGTGCCACCGCGCGGGATTGGGGTGCCAAAAACATTCAGTACTTC.

This clone was counted a few times. J is TRBJ2-6 and V is TRBV19; D might be TRBD1 (7 bases). V was pared by 5 bases and J by 1 base, with 18 bases between. This CDR3 spans 18 amino acids. Germline CDR1 LNHDA, CDR2 SQIVND (reference sequence). CDR3 sequence: CASSPGRQGFSGANVLTF. The CDR3 DNA is TGTGCCAGTAGTCCCGGGAGACAGGGCTTTTCTGGGGCCAACGTCCTGACTTTC.

The chain joins TRBV28 to TRBJ2-5; no definite D call. The germline V and J ends were trimmed by 2 bases and 5 bases, with 9 bases remaining between them. This CDR3 is built from 13 residues. Germline lookup yields CDR1 MDHEN and CDR2 SYDVKM. DNA of the CDR3: TGTGCCAGCAGTTTACCCTCATGGGAGACCCAGTACTTC. Translation: CASSLPSWETQYF.